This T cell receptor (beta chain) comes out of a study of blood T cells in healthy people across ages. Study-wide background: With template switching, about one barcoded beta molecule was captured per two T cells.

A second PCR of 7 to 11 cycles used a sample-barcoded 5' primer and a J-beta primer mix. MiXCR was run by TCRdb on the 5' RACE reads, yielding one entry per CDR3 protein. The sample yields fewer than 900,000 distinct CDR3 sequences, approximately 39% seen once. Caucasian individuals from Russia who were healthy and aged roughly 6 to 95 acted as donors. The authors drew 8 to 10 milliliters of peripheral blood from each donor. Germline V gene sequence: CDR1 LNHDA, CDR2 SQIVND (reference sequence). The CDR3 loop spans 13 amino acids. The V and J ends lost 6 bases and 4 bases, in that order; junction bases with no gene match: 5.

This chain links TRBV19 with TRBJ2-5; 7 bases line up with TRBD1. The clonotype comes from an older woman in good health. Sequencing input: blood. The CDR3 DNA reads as TGTGCCAGTAGCAGGACAGGCCTAGAGACCCAGTACTTC. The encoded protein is CASSRTGLETQYF.